Below, 10 T cell receptor beta chains from the same sample are listed, as sequenced in a study of blood T cell repertoires in COVID-19. Assay: immunoSEQ multiplex PCR; the TCRdb copy retains only in-frame clones and omits some. The data show approximately 20,000 clones, roughly 85% seen once. The sample taken for sequencing was peripheral blood. The receptors originated from a human donor with active COVID-19. The donor label of this sample is uncertain.

V gene TRBV3-1 (or the pseudogene TRBV3-2) combines with J gene TRBJ2-2; a possible D gene is TRBD1 (6 bases). CDR3 length equals 15 residues. The germline gives CDR1 LGHDT, CDR2 YNNKEL (reference sequence). V dropped 4 bases and J dropped 2 bases, with 11 bases sitting between them. CDR3 DNA sequence: TGTGCCAGCAGCCCCTGGACAGAAAACACCGGGGAGCTGTTTTTT. This sequence encodes CASSPWTENTGELFF.

The V call is TRBV30, the J call TRBJ2-3; 7 positions match TRBD1. This CDR3 has 16 residues. Germline loops: CDR1 GTSNPN, CDR2 SVGIG (reference sequence). V gave up 0 bases and J gave up 2 bases; unmatched junction bases: 8. The CDR3: CAWSVPGQTSTDTQYF. The CDR3 DNA follows: TGTGCCTGGAGTGTACCGGGACAGACATCCACAGATACGCAGTATTTT.

This chain uses TRBV11-1 with TRBJ2-1, with D possibly matching TRBD1 (8 bases). Trimming left V 4 bases short and J 8 bases short, with 18 bases between. This CDR3 comprises 15 residues. Germline CDR1 reads SGHAT; CDR2 reads FQDESV (reference sequence). The CDR3 region has the DNA TGTGCCAGCAGCTCAGGGGGCGGGAGCGAGTATGAGCAGTTCTTC. The encoded protein is CASSSGGGSEYEQFF.

This chain links TRBV19 with TRBJ2-7, with TRBD2 identical over 9 bases. The CDR3 is 15 residues long. CDR1 is LNHDA, CDR2 SQIVND, per germline (reference sequence). V lost 7 bases, J lost 2 bases, and 9 bases stayed unmatched. The CDR3 region is CASNPTSGPTYEQYF. DNA of the CDR3: TGTGCCAGTAACCCGACTAGCGGTCCTACCTACGAGCAGTACTTC.

The J gene is TRBJ2-7, the V gene TRBV10-3; the match to TRBD2 covers 7 bases. Per germline, CDR1 ENHRY and CDR2 SYGVKD. With V trimmed by 1 base and J by 2 bases, 5 bases remained unmatched. This CDR3 is built from 15 residues. The CDR3 loop is CAISEFGGSPYEQYF. The CDR3 DNA is TGTGCCATCAGTGAGTTCGGGGGGTCCCCCTACGAGCAGTACTTC.

The chain has TRBV7-9 and TRBJ2-3; 9 nucleotides line up with TRBD2. With 5 bases clipped from V and 6 bases from J, the junction kept 9 bases outside the gene matches. Germline assignment: CDR1 SEHNR and CDR2 FQNEAQ (reference sequence). CDR3 size: 15 residues. The CDR3 DNA reads as TGTGCCAGCAGCCGACTAGCGGTCGTGGGGGATACGCAGTATTTT. Residues: CASSRLAVVGDTQYF.

The J gene is TRBJ2-3, the V gene TRBV4-3; D gene ambiguous. Germline CDR1 LGHNA, CDR2 YSLEER. The CDR3 loop spans 15 amino acids. V lost 3 bases and J 0 bases, leaving 10 bases between the germline ends. This CDR3 is CASSQSAGSTDTQYF. Written as DNA, the CDR3 is TGCGCCAGCAGCCAGTCCGCAGGAAGCACAGATACGCAGTATTTT.

This rearrangement joins TRBV25-1 to TRBJ2-7, with 12 bases aligning to TRBD2. The junction had 7 bases not matched to a gene; V was cut back by 3 bases and J by 4 bases. The CDR3 has 16 residues. CDR1 is MGHDK and CDR2 is SYGVNS in the germline V gene. CDR3 sequence: CASSELAGGRGYEQYF. As DNA, the CDR3 is TGTGCCAGCAGTGAGCTAGCGGGGGGGCGCGGGTACGAGCAGTACTTC.

The chain has TRBV29-1 and TRBJ2-7; TRBD2 aligns across 7 bases. The V and J ends lost 6 bases and 1 base, in that order; junction bases with no gene match: 9. This CDR3 is 14 amino acids long. Germline CDR1 reads SQVTM; CDR2 reads ANQGSEA. The CDR3 DNA reads as TGCAGCGTGGGGGGAGGGCCTGTGTCCTACGAGCAGTACTTC. This codes for CSVGGGPVSYEQYF.

The chain combines TRBV29-1 with TRBJ1-1; D may be TRBD1 (6 bases). The CDR3 contains 14 residues. The germline V gene encodes CDR1 SQVTM and CDR2 ANQGSEA. V was trimmed by 4 bases and J by 2 bases, leaving 14 bases between them. The CDR3 spells CSVVAGALNTEAFF. The CDR3 region has the DNA TGCAGCGTTGTGGCAGGGGCTCTTAACACTGAAGCTTTCTTT.